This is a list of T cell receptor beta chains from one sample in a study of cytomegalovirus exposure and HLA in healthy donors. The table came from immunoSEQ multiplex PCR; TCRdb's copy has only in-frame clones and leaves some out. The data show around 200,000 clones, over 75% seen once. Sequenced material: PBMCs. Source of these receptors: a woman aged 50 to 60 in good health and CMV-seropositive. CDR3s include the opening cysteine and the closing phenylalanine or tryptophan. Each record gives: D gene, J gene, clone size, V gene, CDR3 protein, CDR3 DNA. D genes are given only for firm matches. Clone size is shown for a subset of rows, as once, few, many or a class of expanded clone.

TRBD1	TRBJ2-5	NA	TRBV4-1	CASSQHRGAETQYF	TGCGCCAGCAGCCAACACAGGGGTGCGGAGACCCAGTACTTC
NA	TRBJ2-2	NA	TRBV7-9	CASRSRGRSTGELFF	TGTGCCAGCAGGAGCCGCGGCCGGAGCACCGGGGAGCTGTTTTTT
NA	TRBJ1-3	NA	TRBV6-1	CASNPGDATGNTIYF	TGTGCCAGCAACCCAGGGGATGCAACTGGAAACACCATATATTTT
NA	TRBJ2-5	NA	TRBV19	CASNGGASGEETQYF	TGTGCCAGTAATGGGGGGGCTAGCGGCGAAGAGACCCAGTACTTC
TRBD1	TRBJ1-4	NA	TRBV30	CAWSFPTGFNEKLFF	TGTGCCTGGAGTTTCCCGACAGGGTTTAATGAAAAACTGTTTTTT
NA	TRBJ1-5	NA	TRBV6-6	CASSPSTDQPQHF	TGTGCCAGCAGTCCGTCGACAGATCAGCCCCAGCATTTT
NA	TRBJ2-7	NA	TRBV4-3	CASSSSRRNEQYF	TGCGCCAGCAGCTCGAGTCGGAGAAACGAGCAGTACTTC
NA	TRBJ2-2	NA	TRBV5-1	CASSLDRQDTGELFF	TGCGCCAGCAGCTTGGACAGGCAGGACACCGGGGAGCTGTTTTTT
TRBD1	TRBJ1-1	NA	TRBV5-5	CASSTGTVNTEAFF	TGTGCCAGCAGCACCGGGACAGTGAACACTGAAGCTTTCTTT
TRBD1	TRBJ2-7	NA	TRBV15	CATGTAYEQYF	TGTGCCACCGGGACAGCCTACGAGCAGTACTTC
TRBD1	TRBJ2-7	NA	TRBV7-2	CASSDQTGGPYEQYF	TGTGCCAGCAGCGACCAGACAGGGGGGCCCTACGAGCAGTACTTC
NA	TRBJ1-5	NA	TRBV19	CASRQTSQPQHF	TGTGCCAGCCGACAGACGAGTCAGCCCCAGCATTTT
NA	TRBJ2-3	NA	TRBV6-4	CASRTRLGDSTDTQYF	TGTGCCAGCAGAACCAGACTAGGTGATAGCACAGATACGCAGTATTTT
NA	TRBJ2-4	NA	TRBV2	CASSDWGGLAKNIQYF	TGTGCCAGCAGTGATTGGGGGGGCCTAGCCAAAAACATTCAGTACTTC
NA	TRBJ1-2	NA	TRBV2	CASTARGGYGYTF	TGTGCCAGCACGGCCAGGGGAGGGTATGGCTACACCTTC
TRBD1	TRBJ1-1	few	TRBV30	CAWSSTGGQEAFF	TGTGCCTGGAGTTCGACAGGGGGACAGGAAGCTTTCTTT
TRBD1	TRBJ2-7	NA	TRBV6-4	CASSSDRGHEQYF	TGTGCCAGCAGCTCGGACAGGGGTCACGAGCAGTACTTC
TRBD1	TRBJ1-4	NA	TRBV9	CASSIGPGTGGTTNEKLFF	TGTGCCAGCAGCATCGGTCCCGGGACAGGGGGCACAACTAATGAAAAACTGTTTTTT
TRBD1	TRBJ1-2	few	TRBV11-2	CASSLGQGGGYTF	TGTGCCAGCAGCTTAGGACAGGGAGGTGGCTACACCTTC